A single T cell receptor beta chain is shown here with its context. The antigen remains unidentified. This sample was taken from a study of blood T cells in healthy people across ages. The ends lost 6 bases at V and 3 bases at J; junction bases unmatched: 7. CDR1 and CDR2 (germline): SNHLY, FYNNEI. This CDR3 has 14 amino acids. A second PCR, run for 7 to 11 cycles, used a sample-barcoded 5' primer plus a J-beta primer mix. Each cDNA molecule was tagged by a template-switch adaptor that had 12 random nucleotides. TCRdb fed the 5' RACE reads into MiXCR, producing one record per CDR3 protein. The repertoire includes about a million distinct CDR3 sequences, around two fifths of them detected once, and 10% to 15% sits in the top ten. Study-wide results and caveats: Older age went with lower TCR beta diversity per million T cells, in a roughly linear way. In long-lived donors, naive CD4+ cell counts and diversity exceeded those of aged donors.

This sequence joins TRBV2 and TRBJ1-2; 7 bases match TRBD1. Sequenced input: blood. This receptor was obtained from a man aged 18 to 29 in good health. CDR3 protein: CASRPSTGDYGYTF. As DNA, the CDR3 is TGTGCCAGCAGGCCTAGTACAGGGGACTATGGCTACACCTTC.